This is a list of T cell receptor beta chains from one sample in a study of early stage breast cancer tumors. Using immunoSEQ multiplex PCR, the repertoire was profiled, and TCRdb retains in-frame clones only, with some absent. The sample holds tens of thousands of clones, roughly 80% seen once. Sequenced material: blood. These receptors came from a person between 60 and 70 years old with breast cancer. The CDR3 runs from the conserved cysteine through the conserved F or W. D genes are given only for firm matches. Clone size, where shown, is once, few, many, or a class for clones that have expanded.

CDR3 length,clone size,V gene,J gene,D gene,CDR3 DNA,CDR3 protein
17,once,TRBV19,TRBJ2-2,-,TGTGCCAGTAGTATAGATCTCGGGACGGTGAACACCGGGGAGCTGTTTTTT,CASSIDLGTVNTGELFF
15,-,TRBV4-3,TRBJ1-2,-,TGCGCCAGCAGCCAAGATACGGGGGTTGGTAATGGCTACACCTTC,CASSQDTGVGNGYTF
16,once,TRBV10-3,TRBJ1-5,-,TGTGCCATCAGTGAGTCGAACGGGGGTAGCAATCAGCCCCAGCATTTT,CAISESNGGSNQPQHF
17,-,TRBV19,TRBJ1-1,-,TGTGCCAGTAGTACTTTTGGCGGGAGATATATGAACACTGAAGCTTTCTTT,CASSTFGGRYMNTEAFF
17,-,TRBV6-1,TRBJ2-5,TRBD1,TGTGCCAGCAGTGAAGTCTGGGACAGGGACGTGGTTAAGACCCAGTACTTC,CASSEVWDRDVVKTQYF
14,-,TRBV5-1,TRBJ2-5,-,TGCGCCAGCAGCTTGGTACGGGTCGAGGAGACCCAGTACTTC,CASSLVRVEETQYF
13,-,TRBV9,TRBJ2-3,-,TGTGCCAGCAGCGTCCAGGGAGGAGATACGCAGTATTTT,CASSVQGGDTQYF
12,-,TRBV9,TRBJ2-1,-,TGTGCCAGCAGCGTAGGGGGGCATGAGCAGTTCTTC,CASSVGGHEQFF
16,once,TRBV29-1,TRBJ2-1,-,TGCAGCGTTGAAGAAATGTTAGGGAGATCCTACAATGAGCAGTTCTTC,CSVEEMLGRSYNEQFF
12,-,TRBV29-1,TRBJ2-3,-,TGCAGCGTTGGTAGCGTCACAGATACGCAGTATTTT,CSVGSVTDTQYF
13,-,TRBV28,TRBJ1-2,TRBD1,TGTGCCAGCACCTTAACAGGGGGCGAACGCTACACCTTC,CASTLTGGERYTF
17,-,TRBV28,TRBJ2-5,TRBD1,TGTGCCAGCAGTTTTGCAGGGGGCGGGACCCCGCTGGAGACCCAGTACTTC,CASSFAGGGTPLETQYF
15,-,TRBV5-1,TRBJ2-7,TRBD1,TGCGCCAGCAGCAGCCAGACAGGGGGCGGGAACGAGCAGTACTTC,CASSSQTGGGNEQYF